Listed here are 5 T cell receptor beta chains from one sample, sequenced in a study of T cell changes during pregnancy in multiple sclerosis. Libraries were prepared by immunoSEQ multiplex PCR; TCRdb keeps only in-frame clonotypes and omits some of them. The data show 29,000 or so clones, over 85% seen once. The source material was CD4+ T cells from peripheral blood mononuclear cells, sampled in the first trimester of pregnancy. The origin of the receptors is a female donor with multiple sclerosis, enrolled in a pregnancy study.

J is TRBJ2-1 and V is TRBV5-1; tentatively, D is TRBD2 (5 bases). The CDR3 length is 15 residues. Germline lookup yields CDR1 SGHRS and CDR2 YFSETQ. Trimming left V 4 bases short and J 6 bases short, with 17 bases between. The DNA of the CDR3 is TGCGCCAGCAGCACGCGGGTGCCGGCGGGCAATGAGCAGTTCTTC. This gives the protein CASSTRVPAGNEQFF.

This chain links TRBV5-6 with TRBJ2-5; 7 bases agree with TRBD1. Per germline, CDR1 SGHDT and CDR2 YYEEEE. Trimming took 4 bases from V and 1 from J; bases not matched to a gene: 13. CDR3 length: 17 amino acids. The CDR3 reads CASSVQPTGVPQETQYF. Here the CDR3 DNA reads TGTGCCAGCAGCGTCCAGCCCACAGGGGTACCCCAAGAGACCCAGTACTTC.

The J gene is TRBJ2-2, the V gene TRBV19; TRBD2 agrees at 12 bases. V shed 3 bases, J shed 5 bases, and the junction held 4 bases outside the gene matches. CDR1 is LNHDA, CDR2 SQIVND, per germline (reference sequence). The CDR3 totals 16 residues. CDR3 amino acids: CASSIGLAGTTGELFF. CDR3 bases: TGTGCCAGTAGTATCGGACTAGCGGGGACGACCGGGGAGCTGTTTTTT.

The chain recombines TRBV6-5 with TRBJ1-1; 7 bases line up with TRBD1. This CDR3 spans 12 amino acids. With V trimmed by 2 bases and J by 7 bases, 1 base remained unmatched. CDR1 is MNHEY, CDR2 SVGAGI, per germline. CDR3 region: CASSYGDSEAFF. In nucleotides, the CDR3 is TGTGCCAGCAGTTACGGGGACAGTGAAGCTTTCTTT.

The chain couples TRBV5-1 to TRBJ2-1, with TRBD2 matching over 9 bases. CDR1 is SGHRS and CDR2 is YFSETQ in the germline V gene. With V trimmed by 4 bases and J by 4 bases, 6 bases remained unmatched. The CDR3 has 15 amino acids. The CDR3 coding sequence is TGCGCCAGCAGCCTTAGCGGGGGACCTTACAATGAGCAGTTCTTC. Protein: CASSLSGGPYNEQFF.